This TCR beta chain was documented in a study of shared clonotypes between healthy human individuals. Notes on the study in general: Naive subsets usually exceeded memory subsets in estimated richness. Clonotypes which were not shared had lower generation probabilities than clonotypes that all four donors shared.

In the naive CD8 group, cells lacked CD45RO and were positively selected for CCR7, so terminally differentiated effector memory CD45RA+ cells were left out. The authors' processing: For the immunoSEQ data, sequences were junction-only without quality scores, so filtering differed. Sequencing was performed with immunoSEQ multiplex PCR; in TCRdb, only in-frame clones are kept and a portion is missing. V and J calls and clone size are copied from that table; D and trimming were computed from the DNA. The table has over 2 million clones, about 95% seen once. There are 15 residues in the CDR3. The germline CDR1 and CDR2 sequences are LGHNA and YSLEER. The V gene end was trimmed by 0 bases and the J gene end by 4 bases; junction bases not matched to a gene: 2. Of note for this clone: Its antigen remains unidentified.

This chain uses TRBV4-3 with TRBJ2-1; 8 bases map to TRBD1. Material for sequencing was naive CD8+ T cells sorted from blood. The receptor was derived from a man younger than 35 in good health. The CDR3 protein is CASSQERDRYNEQFF. The CDR3 DNA is TGCGCCAGCAGCCAAGAGAGGGACAGGTACAATGAGCAGTTCTTC.